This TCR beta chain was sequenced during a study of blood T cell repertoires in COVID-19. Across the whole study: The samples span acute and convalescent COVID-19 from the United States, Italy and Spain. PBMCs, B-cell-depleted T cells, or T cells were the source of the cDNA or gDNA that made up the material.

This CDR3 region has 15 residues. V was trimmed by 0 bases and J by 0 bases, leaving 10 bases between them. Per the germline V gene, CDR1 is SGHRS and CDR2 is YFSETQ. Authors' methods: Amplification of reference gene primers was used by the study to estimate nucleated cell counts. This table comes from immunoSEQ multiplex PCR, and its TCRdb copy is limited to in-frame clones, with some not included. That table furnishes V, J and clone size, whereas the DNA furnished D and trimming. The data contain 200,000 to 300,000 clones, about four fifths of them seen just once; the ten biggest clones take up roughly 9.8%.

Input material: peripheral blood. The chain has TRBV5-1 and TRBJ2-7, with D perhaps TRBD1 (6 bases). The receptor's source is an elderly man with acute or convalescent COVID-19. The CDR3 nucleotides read TGCGCCAGCAGCTTGGACCTGGACAGCTCCTACGAGCAGTACTTC. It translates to CASSLDLDSSYEQYF.